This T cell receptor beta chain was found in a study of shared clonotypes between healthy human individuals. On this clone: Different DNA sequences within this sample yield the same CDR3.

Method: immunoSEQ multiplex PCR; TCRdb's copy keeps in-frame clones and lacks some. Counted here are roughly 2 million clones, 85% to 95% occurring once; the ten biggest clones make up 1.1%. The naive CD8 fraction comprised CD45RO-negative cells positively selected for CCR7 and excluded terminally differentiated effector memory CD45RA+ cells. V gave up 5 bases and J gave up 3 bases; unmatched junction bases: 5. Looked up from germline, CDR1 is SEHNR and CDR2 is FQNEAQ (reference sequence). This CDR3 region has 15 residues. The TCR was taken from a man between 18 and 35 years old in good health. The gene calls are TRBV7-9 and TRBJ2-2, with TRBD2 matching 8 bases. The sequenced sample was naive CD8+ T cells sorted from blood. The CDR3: CASSPPGGDTGELFF. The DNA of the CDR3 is TGTGCCAGCAGCCCTCCGGGGGGGGACACCGGGGAGCTGTTTTTT.